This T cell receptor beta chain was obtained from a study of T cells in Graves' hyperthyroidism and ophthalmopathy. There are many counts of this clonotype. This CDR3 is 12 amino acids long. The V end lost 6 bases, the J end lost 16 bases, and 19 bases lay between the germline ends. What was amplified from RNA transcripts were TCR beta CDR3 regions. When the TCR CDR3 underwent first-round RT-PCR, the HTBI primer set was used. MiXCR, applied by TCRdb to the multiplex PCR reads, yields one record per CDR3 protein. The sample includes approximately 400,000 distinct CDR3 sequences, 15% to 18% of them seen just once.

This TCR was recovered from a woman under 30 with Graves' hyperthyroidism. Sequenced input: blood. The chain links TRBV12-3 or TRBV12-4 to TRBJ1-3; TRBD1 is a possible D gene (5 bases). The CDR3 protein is CASRNFRDGSYF. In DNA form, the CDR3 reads TGTGCCAGCAGAAACTTCCGGGACGGCTCTTATTTT.